Ten or more counts support the clone carrying this T cell receptor (beta chain). The sample is drawn from a study of T-cell reconstitution after alpha-beta-depleted transplantation in children. For TCRbeta, the library was prepared with unique molecular identifiers. TCRdb analysed the PCR reads with MiXCR anew, one entry per CDR3 protein. The data show roughly 24,000 distinct CDR3 sequences, around 9.9% seen once. The J segment lost 1 base and the V segment lost 5 bases, leaving 11 bases of the junction unmatched. This CDR3 spans 17 amino acids. The V gene's germline CDR1 is DFQATT and CDR2 SNEGSKA (reference sequence).

The chain has TRBV20-1 and TRBJ2-3; 11 nucleotides match TRBD2. The receptor's source is a human donor who donated a stem cell graft to a child with chronic granulomatous disease. The specimen comprised PBMCs from the stem cell graft donor, sampled from the stem cell graft. In nucleotides, the CDR3 is TGCAGTGCTCCCACCGCTCTAGCGGGGGGTCGCACAGATACGCAGTATTTT. Translation gives CSAPTALAGGRTDTQYF.